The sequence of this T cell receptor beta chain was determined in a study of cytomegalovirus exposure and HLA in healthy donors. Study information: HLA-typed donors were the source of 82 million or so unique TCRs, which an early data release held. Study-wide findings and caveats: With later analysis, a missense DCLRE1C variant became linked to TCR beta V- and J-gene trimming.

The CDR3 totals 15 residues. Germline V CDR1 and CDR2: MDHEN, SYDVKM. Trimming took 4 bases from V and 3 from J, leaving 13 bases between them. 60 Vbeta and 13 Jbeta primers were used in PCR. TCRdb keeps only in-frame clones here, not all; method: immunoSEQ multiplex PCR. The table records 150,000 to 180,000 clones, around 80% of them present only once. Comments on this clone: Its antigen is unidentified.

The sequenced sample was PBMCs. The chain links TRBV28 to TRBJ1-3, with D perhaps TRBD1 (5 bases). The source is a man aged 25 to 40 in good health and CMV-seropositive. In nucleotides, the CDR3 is TGTGCCAGCAGTTCCGTCTCAGACAGTGGAAACACCATATATTTT. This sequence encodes CASSSVSDSGNTIYF.